This TCR beta chain was documented in a study of CXCR3-negative and CXCR3-positive naive CD8 T cells. On the study more broadly: Per library, roughly 1.6 +/- 0.3 million reads; 140 million or so TRB reads overall. Study conclusions and caveats: Memory CD8+ T cell repertoires were far less diverse than both naive subsets. The study found more hydrophobic TRB CDR3s in CXCR3-positive naive cells than in CXCR3-negative naive cells. For naive cells, CXCR3-negative and CXCR3-positive subsets had similar TRBV-TRBJ usage; for memory cells, usage differed.

With UMI labels, 5' RACE was used to prepare the TRB cDNA libraries. Reprocessing the 5' RACE reads, TCRdb reports a single entry for every CDR3 protein and omits DNA. The table for this sample gives over 100,000 distinct CDR3 sequences. About this clonotype itself: As yet, its antigen is unknown.

The germline V gene encodes CDR1 SGHVS and CDR2 FNYEAQ. This CDR3 contains 17 residues. The genes are TRBV7-6 and TRBJ2-1; absent DNA, TCRdb's TRBD2 call cannot be checked. The source material was naive CXCR3+ CD8+ T cells from blood. Subset specified: CD45RO-CCR7+CD27+CD95- naive CD8+ T cells expressing CXCR3 (TNR3+). This TCR derives from a human donor in good health. Some clones in this sample may be carry-over from other donors' samples. CDR3 protein: CASSPHLGSGVYNEQFF.